What follows are 10 T cell receptor beta chains derived from one specimen sequenced in a study of blood T cell repertoires in COVID-19 (TCRdb year 2020). The library was prepared using the immunoSEQ multiplex PCR assay. Drawn from immuneACCESS, this table holds only the in-frame rearrangements with V and J called that TCRdb kept. Clones are partly lost; checked studies trace under half to an unresolved V gene and leave the rest unexplained. The sample table contains 130,000 or so clones; only one count was recorded for more than 80% of them. The ten top clones hold 9% to 15% of the sample. Sequencing was done on a sample of peripheral blood. The receptors stem from a woman in her fifties or sixties with acute or convalescent COVID-19.

The CDR3 reads CASSRGQGRGLFF. The DNA for the CDR3 is TGTGCCAGCAGCCGAGGACAGGGGCGGGGATTGTTCTTC. The chain links TRBV7-3 to TRBJ2-1, with TRBD1 matching 9 bases. Per germline, CDR1 SGHTA and CDR2 FQGTGA. CDR3 length equals 13 residues. Trimming cost V 5 bases and J 15 bases; bases outside gene matches: 11.

Sample share makes this clone medium-sized (0.01 to 0.1%). The chain is built from TRBV5-5 and TRBJ2-7; D perhaps matches TRBD1 (6 bases). The CDR3 totals 13 residues. Per germline, CDR1 SGHKS and CDR2 YYEKEE (reference sequence). V lost 6 bases, J lost 0 bases, and 10 bases lay in between. The CDR3 loop reads CASTPTGSYEQYF. The DNA of the CDR3 is TGTGCCAGCACCCCGACAGGCTCCTACGAGCAGTACTTC.

This sequence joins TRBV2 and TRBJ2-7; D possibly corresponds to TRBD1 (5 bases). This CDR3 has 14 residues. The germline CDR1 and CDR2 sequences are SNHLY and FYNNEI. The V gene lost 0 bases and the J gene lost 4 bases, with 10 bases spanning the gap. The DNA of the CDR3 is TGTGCCAGCAGTGAAGCCTCGACAGTTTACGAGCAGTACTTC. This encodes CASSEASTVYEQYF.

The chain has TRBV6-4 and TRBJ1-2; D gene ambiguous. Germline V gene data show CDR1 as MRHNA and CDR2 as SNTAGT. V lost 3 bases and J 6 bases, leaving 17 bases between the germline ends. This CDR3 has 15 amino acids. The CDR3, as DNA: TGTGCCAGCAGTGAAGGGTTTGGAGGAGTCGATGGCTACACCTTC. Residues: CASSEGFGGVDGYTF.

V and J are TRBV5-8 and TRBJ1-4, with TRBD1 matching over 9 bases. Germline assignment: CDR1 SGHTS and CDR2 YDEGEE. The CDR3 sequence is 14 residues long. Trimming took 3 bases from V and 5 from J; bases not matched to a gene: 2. The CDR3, as DNA: TGTGCCAGCAGCTCCGGGACAGGGAATGAAAAACTGTTTTTT. Its translation: CASSSGTGNEKLFF.

This clone has just one count. The chain links TRBV15 to TRBJ1-5; the match to TRBD1 covers 7 bases. The germline V gene encodes CDR1 LNHNV and CDR2 YYDKDF (reference sequence). The CDR3 consists of 15 residues. The V segment lost 0 bases and the J segment 7 bases; nucleotides outside the gene matches: 6. As DNA, the CDR3 is TGTGCCACCAGCAGAGACCGACAGGGAGCGCAGCCCCAGCATTTT. Translation: CATSRDRQGAQPQHF.

The CDR3 protein is CASSLTGSNEQYF. The CDR3 DNA reads as TGCGCCAGCAGCCTGACAGGGTCGAACGAGCAGTACTTC. The chain recombines TRBV5-1 with TRBJ2-7, with 7 bases matching TRBD1. Trimming removed 4 bases from V and 5 bases from J; junction bases left unmatched: 6. Germline V gene sequence: CDR1 SGHRS, CDR2 YFSETQ. The CDR3 covers 13 residues.

V and J are TRBV15 and TRBJ2-7; D is uncertain. The CDR3 totals 14 residues. V gave up 9 bases and J gave up 2 bases, with 17 bases separating them. The V gene's germline CDR1 is LNHNV and CDR2 YYDKDF (reference sequence). The CDR3 coding sequence is TGTGCCACTCGATCCCCACCACAGACCTACGAGCAGTACTTC. Translation gives CATRSPPQTYEQYF. The variable domain in full, with the rest retrieved from reference TRBV15 and TRBJ2-7, is DAMVIQNPRYQVTQFGKPVTLSCSQTLNHNVMYWYQQKSSQAPKLLFHYYDKDFNNEADTPDNFQSRRPNTSFCFLDIRSPGLGDTAMYLCATRSPPQTYEQYFGPGTRLTVT.

The chain combines TRBV7-3 with TRBJ2-1, with 9 bases that match TRBD2. Germline CDR1 is SGHTA and CDR2 is FQGTGA. The CDR3 is 15 amino acids. V dropped 4 bases and J dropped 6; count of bases not matched to a gene: 7. CDR3 region: CASSSGQRGVNEQFF. The CDR3 bases are TGTGCCAGCAGCTCGGGTCAGCGGGGGGTCAATGAGCAGTTCTTC.

The chain employs TRBV24-1 and TRBJ1-2, with D hard to call. The CDR3 sequence is 13 residues long. Germline V lookup: CDR1 KGHDR, CDR2 SFDVKD. The ends were cut back, 4 bases at V and 2 bases at J, with 7 bases in the middle. The CDR3 reads CATSESRNYGYTF. The CDR3 DNA reads TGTGCCACCAGTGAATCCAGGAACTATGGCTACACCTTC.